This TCR beta chain was sequenced during a study of OX40 agonist ivuxolimab in advanced cancers. Clones were sequenced by immunoSEQ multiplex PCR, and TCRdb holds only the in-frame ones, with some missing. The data show some 45,000 clones, with roughly 88% seen just once and roughly a fifth held by the top ten. The V and J ends lost 5 bases and 6 bases, in that order; junction bases with no gene match: 13. The CDR3 is made up of 19 amino acids. Germline V gives CDR1 LNHDA, CDR2 SQIVND (reference sequence). The rearrangement joins TRBV19 to TRBJ2-1; 16 nucleotides align to TRBD2. This TCR derives from an adult with an advanced solid tumor such as melanoma, head and neck, liver or kidney cancer. Sample: CD4+ or CD8+ T cells sorted from blood, taken in a trial of the OX40 agonist ivuxolimab. The chain's CDR3 is CASSPSGLAGGPWINEQFF. CDR3 DNA: TGTGCCAGTAGTCCCTCGGGACTAGCGGGGGGGCCCTGGATCAATGAGCAGTTCTTC.